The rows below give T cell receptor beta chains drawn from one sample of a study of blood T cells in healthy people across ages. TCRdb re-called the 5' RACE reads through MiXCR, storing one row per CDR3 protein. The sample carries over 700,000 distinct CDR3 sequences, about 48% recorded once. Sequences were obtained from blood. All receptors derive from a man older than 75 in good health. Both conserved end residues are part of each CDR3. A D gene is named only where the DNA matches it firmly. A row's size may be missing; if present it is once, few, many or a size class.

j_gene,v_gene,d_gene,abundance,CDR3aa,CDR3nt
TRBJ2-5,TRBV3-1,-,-,CASSQGTGQETQYF,TGTGCCAGCAGCCAAGGGACTGGCCAAGAGACCCAGTACTTC
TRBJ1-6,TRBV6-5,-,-,CASGTKRQLHF,TGTGCCAGCGGAACGAAGAGACAACTCCACTTT
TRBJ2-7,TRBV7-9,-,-,CASSLSGHSTYEQYF,TGTGCCAGCAGCTTAAGCGGGCACAGTACCTACGAGCAGTACTTC
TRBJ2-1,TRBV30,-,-,CAWSASIYNEQFF,TGTGCCTGGAGTGCTTCAATCTACAATGAGCAGTTCTTC
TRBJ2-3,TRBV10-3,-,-,CAIGSYSGATDTQYF,TGTGCCATCGGAAGTTATAGCGGTGCCACAGATACGCAGTATTTT
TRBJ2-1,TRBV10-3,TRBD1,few,CAIRTTGGDEQFF,TGTGCCATCAGGACTACAGGGGGCGACGAGCAGTTCTTC
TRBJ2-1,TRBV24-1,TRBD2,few,CATSDSLAGGGNEQFF,TGTGCCACCAGTGATTCCCTAGCGGGAGGAGGCAATGAGCAGTTCTTC
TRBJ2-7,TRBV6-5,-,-,CASSYSTGTGVTSGSRYEQYF,TGTGCCAGCAGTTACTCGACGGGGACAGGGGTTACTAGCGGGAGTCGGTACGAGCAGTACTTC
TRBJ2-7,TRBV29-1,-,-,CSVRIASYEQYF,TGCAGCGTTAGGATCGCTTCCTACGAGCAGTACTTC
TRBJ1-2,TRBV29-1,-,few,CSVWVNSNYGYTF,TGCAGCGTTTGGGTCAACTCTAACTATGGCTACACCTTC
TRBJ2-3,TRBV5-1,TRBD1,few,CASSSGQGGSYGYAYF,TGCGCCAGCAGCTCTGGACAGGGGGGTAGTTATGGATACGCGTATTTT
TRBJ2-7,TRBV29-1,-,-,CSVGQNYEQYF,TGCAGCGTTGGACAGAACTACGAGCAGTACTTC
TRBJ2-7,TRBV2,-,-,CASSEIEEQYF,TGTGCCAGCAGTGAGATAGAGGAGCAGTACTTC
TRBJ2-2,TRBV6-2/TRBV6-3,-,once,CASSYGGVAGELFF,TGTGCCAGCAGTTACGGAGGGGTGGCCGGGGAGCTGTTTTTT
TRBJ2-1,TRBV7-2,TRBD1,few,CASSRGQEYNEQFF,TGTGCCAGCAGCCGAGGACAGGAATATAATGAGCAGTTCTTC
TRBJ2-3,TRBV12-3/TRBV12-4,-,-,CASRPTGVTQYF,TGTGCCAGCAGACCGACTGGGGTTACGCAGTATTTT
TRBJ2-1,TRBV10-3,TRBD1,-,CAISGRDRTNEQFF,TGTGCCATCAGTGGTCGGGACAGAACGAATGAGCAGTTCTTC
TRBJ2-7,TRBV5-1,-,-,CASRTGDTYEQYF,TGCGCCAGCAGGACAGGAGACACCTACGAGCAGTACTTC
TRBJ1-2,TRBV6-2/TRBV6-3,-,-,CASSYSKGFGYTF,TGTGCCAGCAGTTACTCGAAAGGATTTGGCTACACCTTC
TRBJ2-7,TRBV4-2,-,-,CASSPRAGSYNEQYF,TGTGCCAGCAGCCCGAGGGCCGGGTCCTACAATGAGCAGTACTTC
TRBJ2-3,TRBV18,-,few,CASSPQTRFSDTDTQYF,TGTGCCAGCTCACCCCAGACCCGCTTCAGTGACACAGATACGCAGTATTTT
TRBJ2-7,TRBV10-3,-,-,CAISESTPGEQYF,TGTGCCATCAGTGAGTCTACCCCGGGGGAGCAGTACTTC
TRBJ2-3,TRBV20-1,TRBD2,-,CSAREPAGFTDTQYF,TGCAGTGCTAGGGAGCCAGCGGGATTCACAGATACGCAGTATTTT
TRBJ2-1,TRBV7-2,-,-,CASSPTGKPQETQFF,TGTGCCAGCAGCCCAACCGGGAAACCTCAAGAGACCCAGTTCTTC
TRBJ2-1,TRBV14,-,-,CASSRDLRNEQFF,TGTGCCAGCAGCCGGGACCTACGCAATGAGCAGTTCTTC
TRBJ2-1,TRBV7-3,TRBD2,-,CAGSLLAAGSYNEQFF,TGTGCCGGCAGCTTGCTAGCGGCAGGCTCCTACAATGAGCAGTTCTTC
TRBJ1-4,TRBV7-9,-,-,CASSSGSGGGTNEKLFF,TGTGCCAGCAGCTCAGGGTCAGGCGGGGGAACTAATGAAAAACTGTTTTTT
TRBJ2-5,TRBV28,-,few,CASSYSSSGSQETQYF,TGTGCCAGCAGTTACTCCTCTTCTGGAAGTCAAGAGACCCAGTACTTC
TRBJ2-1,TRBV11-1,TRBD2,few,CASSLYGTSTSGGDYYNEQFF,TGTGCCAGCAGCTTATATGGGACCTCGACTAGCGGGGGGGACTATTACAATGAGCAGTTCTTC
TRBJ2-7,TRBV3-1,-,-,CASSYRFGGRGYEQYF,TGTGCCAGCAGCTACCGGTTCGGGGGCCGGGGGTACGAGCAGTACTTC
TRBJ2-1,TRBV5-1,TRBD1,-,CASSLPRQGVYEQFF,TGCGCCAGCAGCCTCCCTCGACAGGGGGTTTATGAGCAGTTCTTC
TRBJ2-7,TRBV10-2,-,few,CASSESGYEQYF,TGTGCCAGCAGCGAGAGCGGGTACGAGCAGTACTTC
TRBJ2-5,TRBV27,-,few,CASSLMGFQETQYF,TGTGCCAGCAGTTTGATGGGTTTCCAAGAGACCCAGTACTTC
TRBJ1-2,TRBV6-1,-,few,CASSLGTQAVYAYGYTF,TGTGCCAGCAGCCTCGGGACTCAGGCGGTATATGCCTATGGCTACACCTTC
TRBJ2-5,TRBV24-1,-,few,CATSDPEDRSRQYF,TGTGCCACCAGTGATCCAGAGGACAGAAGTCGACAGTACTTC
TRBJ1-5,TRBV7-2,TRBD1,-,CASSPTTAGGYNQPQHF,TGTGCCAGCAGCCCTACCACGGCAGGGGGGTACAATCAGCCCCAGCATTTT
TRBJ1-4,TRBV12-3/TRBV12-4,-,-,CASSPRRGRREKLFF,TGTGCCAGCAGTCCTCGGAGGGGGAGGAGAGAAAAACTGTTTTTT
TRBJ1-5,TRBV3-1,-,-,CASSHPGGNQPQHF,TGTGCCAGCAGCCACCCTGGGGGCAATCAGCCCCAGCATTTT
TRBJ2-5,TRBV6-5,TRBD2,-,CASSPRLAGDIEQYF,TGTGCCAGCAGTCCTAGACTAGCGGGAGACATTGAGCAGTACTTC
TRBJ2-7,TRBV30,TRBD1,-,CAWAGGSSYEQYF,TGTGCCTGGGCAGGGGGAAGCTCCTACGAGCAGTACTTC
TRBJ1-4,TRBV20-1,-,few,CSARSSDLLFF,TGCAGTGCTAGATCCTCGGACCTACTGTTTTTT
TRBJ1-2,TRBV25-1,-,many,CASSGRVDGYTF,TGTGCCAGCAGTGGGAGGGTCGATGGCTACACCTTC
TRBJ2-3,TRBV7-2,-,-,CASSLTIKGTDTQYF,TGTGCCAGCAGCCTCACCATTAAGGGCACAGATACGCAGTATTTT
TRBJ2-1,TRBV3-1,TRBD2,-,CASSQGTSGSIGEQFF,TGTGCCAGCAGCCAGGGGACTAGCGGGAGTATAGGTGAGCAGTTCTTC
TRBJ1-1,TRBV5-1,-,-,CASSLLTSGAEAFF,TGCGCCAGCAGCCTCCTAACAAGTGGCGCTGAAGCTTTCTTT
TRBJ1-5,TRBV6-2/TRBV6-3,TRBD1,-,CASSYLGQGNQPQHF,TGTGCCAGCAGTTACTTGGGACAGGGCAATCAGCCCCAGCATTTT
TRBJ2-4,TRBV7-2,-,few,CASSLAWGNLAKNIQYF,TGTGCCAGCAGCTTAGCATGGGGTAACTTGGCCAAAAACATTCAGTACTTC
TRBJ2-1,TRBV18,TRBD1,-,CASSHGTEIYNEQFF,TGTGCCAGCTCACACGGGACAGAAATTTACAATGAGCAGTTCTTC
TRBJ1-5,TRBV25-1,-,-,CASAGSNQPQHF,TGTGCCAGCGCTGGGAGCAATCAGCCCCAGCATTTT
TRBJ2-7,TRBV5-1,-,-,CASSPIPGTQIYEQYF,TGCGCCAGCAGCCCTATCCCCGGGACACAGATCTACGAGCAGTACTTC
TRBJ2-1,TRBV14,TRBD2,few,CASSRTSGRTNEQFF,TGTGCCAGCAGCCGGACTAGCGGGAGGACGAATGAGCAGTTCTTC
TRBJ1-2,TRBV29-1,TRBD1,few,CSVEGPGQVYGYTF,TGCAGCGTTGAAGGGCCGGGACAGGTCTATGGCTACACCTTC